This T cell receptor beta chain originates from a study of blood T cell repertoires in COVID-19. This clone was counted a single time. The CDR3 has 15 residues. The germline V gene encodes CDR1 SGDLS and CDR2 YYNGEE. The junction had 7 bases not matched to a gene; V was cut back by 2 bases and J by 3 bases. As handled by the study authors: Nucleated cell counts were estimated from reference gene primer amplification. TCRdb's table, derived via immunoSEQ multiplex PCR, lists solely in-frame clones and lacks some. That table furnishes V, J and clone size, whereas the DNA furnished D and trimming. The table shows tens of thousands of clones, with more than 80% occurring only once.

The sample consisted of peripheral blood. The chain has TRBV9 and TRBJ2-7; 8 positions agree with TRBD2. The sequence was obtained from a man older than 75 with COVID-19, enrolled during active disease. Here the CDR3 reads CASSVAASGFYEQYF. DNA for the CDR3: TGTGCCAGCAGCGTGGCGGCTAGCGGGTTCTACGAGCAGTACTTC.